The 6 T cell receptor beta chains below all came from one sample that was sequenced in a study of cytomegalovirus exposure and HLA in healthy donors. PCR primers comprised 60 Vbeta and 13 Jbeta primers. TCRdb's table, derived via immunoSEQ multiplex PCR, lists solely in-frame clones and lacks some. The sample records some 86,000 clones, less than 75% being singletons. Sequenced: PBMCs. These receptor sequences come from a man in his thirties or forties in good health and CMV-seronegative.

The chain is built from TRBV5-1 and TRBJ2-5; TRBD2 agrees at 13 bases. Germline assignment: CDR1 SGHRS and CDR2 YFSETQ. The CDR3 spans 17 residues. J was trimmed by 0 bases and V by 4 bases; bases with no gene match: 6. The CDR3 loop is CASSAGLAGPNQETQYF. In nucleotides, the CDR3 is TGCGCCAGCAGCGCGGGACTAGCGGGGCCAAACCAAGAGACCCAGTACTTC.

The chain employs TRBV7-8 and TRBJ1-1, with TRBD1 matching 10 bases. The CDR3 extends over 15 amino acids. The J segment lost 6 bases and the V segment lost 6 bases, leaving 10 bases of the junction unmatched. Germline V lookup: CDR1 SGHVS, CDR2 FQNEAQ. The CDR3 loop is CASSWDRGILAEAFF. CDR3 DNA: TGTGCCAGCAGTTGGGACAGGGGAATTTTAGCTGAAGCTTTCTTT.

The chain recombines TRBV30 with TRBJ1-5; 7 bases are shared with TRBD1. V was clipped by 3 bases and J by 4 bases; unmatched bases: 6. This CDR3 has 14 amino acids. From germline, CDR1 is GTSNPN and CDR2 SVGIG (reference sequence). Here the CDR3 reads CAWSTGERNQPQHF. CDR3 in DNA: TGTGCCTGGAGCACAGGGGAAAGAAATCAGCCCCAGCATTTT.

V gene TRBV29-1 combines with J gene TRBJ2-7; 9 nucleotides agree with TRBD1. The V gene's germline CDR1 is SQVTM and CDR2 ANQGSEA. V lost 3 bases and J lost 5; bases outside the gene matches: 14. This CDR3 comprises 16 residues. The CDR3 DNA follows: TGCAGCGTTGAGGAGTCGGCAGGGACAGGGAGCGACGAGCAGTACTTC. Amino acids: CSVEESAGTGSDEQYF.

In the case of this clone: At one end the junction does not follow the germline gene, possibly because of a read error. The chain is built from TRBV10-1 and TRBJ1-3, with 8 bases fitting TRBD1. Germline V gives CDR1 WNHNN, CDR2 SYGVQD (reference sequence). This CDR3 region has 13 residues. The CDR3 DNA reads as TGCGCCAGCAGTGAGTCTCGGACAGGGATGGTGAACTTT. It translates to CASSESRTGMVNF.

The chain links TRBV10-2 to TRBJ2-7; D not resolved. Trimming took 5 bases from V and 0 from J, leaving 17 bases between them. The V gene's germline CDR1 is WSHSY and CDR2 SAAADI. CDR3 length equals 16 residues. CDR3 DNA sequence: TGCGCCAGCAGTTCTTTCTCCTGGTACAGCTCCTACGAGCAGTACTTC. Its protein is CASSSFSWYSSYEQYF.